The next 3 T cell receptor beta chains were all read from a single sample in a study of technical replicates of blood from several donors. Profiling relied on immunoSEQ multiplex PCR, and the TCRdb table lists in-frame clones only, not all of them. The sample has about 60,000 clones, 80% to 95% seen once. The sample comprised PBMCs. The source is a human donor in good health. Some clones in this sample may be carry-over from other donors' samples.

This clone was found once. The V and J genes are TRBV7-7 and TRBJ2-5; D call uncertain. Between the trimmed V and J ends, which lost 5 bases and 5 bases, there was a span of 18 bases. The V gene's germline CDR1 is SSHAT and CDR2 FNYEAQ (reference sequence). The CDR3 runs to 15 residues. CDR3 amino acids: CASSPRVSTGETQYF. In DNA form, the CDR3 reads TGTGCCAGCAGCCCCCGTGTTTCCACCGGGGAGACCCAGTACTTC.

The chain is built from TRBV6-1 and TRBJ2-3, with D unclear. Germline CDR1 reads MNHNS; CDR2 reads SASEGT. V lost 2 bases and J lost 0, with 12 bases in between. The CDR3 length is 16 residues. The CDR3 DNA reads as TGTGCCAGCAGTGAACTCTATAGCACTAGCACAGATACGCAGTATTTT. Protein sequence: CASSELYSTSTDTQYF.

This chain joins TRBV29-1 and TRBJ1-2, with D perhaps matching TRBD1 (5 bases). Germline lookup yields CDR1 SQVTM and CDR2 ANQGSEA. The CDR3 consists of 12 residues. Trimming shortened V by 1 base and J by 9 bases, and 12 bases separated the two germline ends. The CDR3 sequence is CSVEGGGSSYTF. The CDR3 DNA is TGCAGCGTTGAAGGGGGGGGTTCTAGCTACACCTTC.